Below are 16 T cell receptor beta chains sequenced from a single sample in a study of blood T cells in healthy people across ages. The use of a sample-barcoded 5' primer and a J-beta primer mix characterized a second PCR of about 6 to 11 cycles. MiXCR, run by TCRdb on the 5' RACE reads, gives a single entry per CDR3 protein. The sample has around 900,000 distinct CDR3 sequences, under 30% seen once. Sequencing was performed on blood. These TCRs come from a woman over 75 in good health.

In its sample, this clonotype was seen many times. The chain's CDR3 is CASSAQGATDTQYF. CDR3 DNA: TGTGCCAGCAGTGCACAGGGGGCCACAGATACGCAGTATTTT. The chain uses TRBV12-3 or TRBV12-4 and TRBJ2-3, with 9 bases fitting TRBD1. Trimming at V came to 5 bases and at J to 2 bases, leaving 2 bases not matched to a gene. The CDR3 spans 14 residues.

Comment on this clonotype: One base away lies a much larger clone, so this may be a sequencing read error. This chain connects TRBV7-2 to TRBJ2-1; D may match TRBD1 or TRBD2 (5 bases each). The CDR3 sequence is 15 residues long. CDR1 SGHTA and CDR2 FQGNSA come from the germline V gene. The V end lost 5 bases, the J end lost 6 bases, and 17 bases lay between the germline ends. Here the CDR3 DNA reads TGTGCCAGCAGCCTACAACCCGGGGCTAGCAATGAGCAGTTCTTC. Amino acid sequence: CASSLQPGASNEQFF.

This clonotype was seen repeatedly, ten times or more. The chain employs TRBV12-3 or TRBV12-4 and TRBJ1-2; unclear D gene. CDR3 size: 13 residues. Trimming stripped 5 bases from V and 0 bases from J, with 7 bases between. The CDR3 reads CASSTTTNYGYTF. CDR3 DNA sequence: TGTGCCAGCAGTACGACAACTAACTATGGCTACACCTTC.

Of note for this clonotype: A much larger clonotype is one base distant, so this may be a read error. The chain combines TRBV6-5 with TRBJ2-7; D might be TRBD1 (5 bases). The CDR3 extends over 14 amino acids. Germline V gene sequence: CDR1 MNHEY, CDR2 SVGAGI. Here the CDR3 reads CTSSYSPGINEQYF. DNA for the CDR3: TGTACCAGCAGTTACTCGCCAGGGATAAACGAGCAGTACTTC.

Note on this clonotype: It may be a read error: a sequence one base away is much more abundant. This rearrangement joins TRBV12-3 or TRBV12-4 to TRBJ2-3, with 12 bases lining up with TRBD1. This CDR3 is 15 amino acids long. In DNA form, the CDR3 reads TGTGCCAGCAGAAAAGGGACAGGGGGCGTAGATGCGCAGTATTTT. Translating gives CASRKGTGGVDAQYF.

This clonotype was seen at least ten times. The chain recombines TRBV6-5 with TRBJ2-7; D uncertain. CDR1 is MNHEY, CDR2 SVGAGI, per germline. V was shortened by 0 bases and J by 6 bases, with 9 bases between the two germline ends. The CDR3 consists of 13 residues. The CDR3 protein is CASSYSGSREQYF. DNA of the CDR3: TGTGCCAGCAGTTACTCGGGCAGCCGCGAGCAGTACTTC.

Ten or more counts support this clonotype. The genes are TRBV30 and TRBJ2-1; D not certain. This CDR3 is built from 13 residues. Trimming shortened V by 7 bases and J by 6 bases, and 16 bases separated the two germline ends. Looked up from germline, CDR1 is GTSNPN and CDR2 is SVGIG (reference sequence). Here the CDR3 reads CASAGTGVNEQFF. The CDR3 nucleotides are TGTGCCTCAGCAGGTACCGGAGTCAATGAGCAGTTCTTC. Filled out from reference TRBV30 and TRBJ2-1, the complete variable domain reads SQTIHQWPATLVQPVGSPLSLECTVEGTSNPNLYWYRQAAGRGLQLLFYSVGIGQISSEVPQNLSASRPQDRQFILSSKKLLLSDSGFYLCASAGTGVNEQFFGPGTRLTVL.

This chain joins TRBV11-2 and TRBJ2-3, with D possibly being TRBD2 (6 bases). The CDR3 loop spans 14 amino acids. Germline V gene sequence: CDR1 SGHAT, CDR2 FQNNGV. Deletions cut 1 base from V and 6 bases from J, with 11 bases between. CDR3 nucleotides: TGTGCCAGCAGCTTAGCGGGGGAATATGATACGCAGTATTTT. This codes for CASSLAGEYDTQYF.

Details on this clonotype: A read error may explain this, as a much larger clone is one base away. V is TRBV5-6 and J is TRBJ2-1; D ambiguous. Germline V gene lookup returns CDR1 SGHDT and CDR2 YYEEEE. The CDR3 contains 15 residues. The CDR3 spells CASSLRHHSYNERFF. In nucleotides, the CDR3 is TGTGCCAGCAGCTTGCGGCACCACTCCTACAATGAGCGGTTCTTC.

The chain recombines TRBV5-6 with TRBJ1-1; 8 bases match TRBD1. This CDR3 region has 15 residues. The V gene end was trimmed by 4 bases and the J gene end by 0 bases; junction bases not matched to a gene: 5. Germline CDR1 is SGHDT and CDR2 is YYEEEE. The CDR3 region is CASSPRDRLNTEAFF. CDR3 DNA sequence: TGTGCCAGCAGCCCGAGGGACAGGCTGAACACTGAAGCTTTCTTT.

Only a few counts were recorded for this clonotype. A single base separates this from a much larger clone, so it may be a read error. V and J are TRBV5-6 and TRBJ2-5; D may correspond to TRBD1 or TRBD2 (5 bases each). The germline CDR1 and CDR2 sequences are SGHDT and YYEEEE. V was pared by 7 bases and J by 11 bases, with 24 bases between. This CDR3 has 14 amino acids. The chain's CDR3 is CASSRAGTVNEQYF. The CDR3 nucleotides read TGTGCCAGCTCTAGGGCAGGGACGGTGAATGAGCAGTACTTC.

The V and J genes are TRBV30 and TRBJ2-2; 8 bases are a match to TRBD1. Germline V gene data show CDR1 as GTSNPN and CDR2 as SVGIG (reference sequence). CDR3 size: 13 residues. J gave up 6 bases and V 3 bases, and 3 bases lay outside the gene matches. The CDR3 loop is CAWRGQVPGELFF. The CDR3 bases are TGTGCCTGGAGGGGACAGGTTCCCGGGGAGCTGTTTTTT.

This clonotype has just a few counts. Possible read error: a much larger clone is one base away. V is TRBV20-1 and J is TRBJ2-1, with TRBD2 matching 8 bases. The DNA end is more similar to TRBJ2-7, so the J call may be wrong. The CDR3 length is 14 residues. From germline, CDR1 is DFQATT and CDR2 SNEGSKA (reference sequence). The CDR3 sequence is CSAKRGSSYNEQYF. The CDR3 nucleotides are TGCAGTGCTAAGCGGGGGAGCTCCTACAATGAGCAGTACTTC.

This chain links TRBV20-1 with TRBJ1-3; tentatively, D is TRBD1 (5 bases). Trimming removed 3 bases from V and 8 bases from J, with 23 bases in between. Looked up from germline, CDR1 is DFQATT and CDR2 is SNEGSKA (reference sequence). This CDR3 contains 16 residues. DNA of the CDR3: TGCAGTGCTAGGGCTGCCCTAGGACACTCCTTAGACACCATATATTTT. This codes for CSARAALGHSLDTIYF.

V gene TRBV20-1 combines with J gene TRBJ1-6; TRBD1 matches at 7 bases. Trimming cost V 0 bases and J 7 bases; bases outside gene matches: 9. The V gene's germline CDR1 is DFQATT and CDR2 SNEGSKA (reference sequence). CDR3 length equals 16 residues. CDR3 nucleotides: TGCAGTGCTAGAGATTTAATGGAGGGGGCGAATTCACCCCTCCACTTT. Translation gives CSARDLMEGANSPLHF.

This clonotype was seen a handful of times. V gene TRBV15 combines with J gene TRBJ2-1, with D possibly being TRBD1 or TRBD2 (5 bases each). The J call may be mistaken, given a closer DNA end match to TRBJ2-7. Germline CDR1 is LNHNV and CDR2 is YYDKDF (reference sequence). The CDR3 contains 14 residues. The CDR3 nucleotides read TGTGCCACCAGCAGGTACGGGACCTACAATGAGCAGTACTTC. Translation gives CATSRYGTYNEQYF.